This T cell receptor (beta chain) emerged from a study of shared clonotypes between healthy human individuals. Overall study context: The plates for each donor numbered three CD4 naive, three CD4 memory, two CD8 naive and one CD8 memory. Study-wide results and limits: Blood was the only sampled material, and tissue repertoires likely differ. About 5% of naive CD4 clonotypes were shared across four donors.

In its sample, this clone was seen a few times. Its cognate antigen is unknown. Germline-derived CDR1 and CDR2 are SGHTA and FQGNSA. V shed 5 bases and J 14 bases; nucleotides not matched to a gene: 12. The CDR3 sequence is 14 residues long. DNA at about 210 ng, about 30,000 T cell genomes, went into sorted-subset replicate PCRs. Clones were read by immunoSEQ multiplex PCR, and TCRdb kept only the in-frame ones, dropping some. This table holds about 1 million clones, 70% to 80% found once. What was sequenced was memory CD4+ T cells sorted from blood. Described subset: CD45RA-negative fraction. The genes are TRBV7-2 and TRBJ1-6; 7 bases align to TRBD1. The receptor's source is a man between 18 and 35 years old in good health. The CDR3 spells CASSGRQGMGALHF. The CDR3 region has the DNA TGTGCCAGCAGCGGAAGACAGGGTATGGGGGCCCTCCACTTT.